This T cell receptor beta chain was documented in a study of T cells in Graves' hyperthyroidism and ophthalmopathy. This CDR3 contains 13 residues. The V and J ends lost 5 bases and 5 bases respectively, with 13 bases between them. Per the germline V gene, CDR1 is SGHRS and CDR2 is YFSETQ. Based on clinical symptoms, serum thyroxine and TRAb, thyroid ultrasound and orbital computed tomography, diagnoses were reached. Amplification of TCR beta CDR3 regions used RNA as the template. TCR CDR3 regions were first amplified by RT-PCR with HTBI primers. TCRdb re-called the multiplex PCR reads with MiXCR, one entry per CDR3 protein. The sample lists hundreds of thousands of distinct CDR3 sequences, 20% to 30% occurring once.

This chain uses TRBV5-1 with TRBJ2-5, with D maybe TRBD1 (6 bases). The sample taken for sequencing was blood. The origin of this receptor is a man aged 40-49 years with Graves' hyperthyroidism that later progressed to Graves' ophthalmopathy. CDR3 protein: CASRMGHGETQYF. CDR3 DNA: TGCGCCAGCAGAATGGGACACGGGGAGACCCAGTACTTC.